Reported below is one T cell receptor beta chain. Its cognate antigen is unknown. Sequencing libraries for TCR beta were prepared with iRepertoire HTBI primers and Arm-PCR of CDR3 regions. TCRdb analysed the multiplex PCR reads with MiXCR anew, one entry per CDR3 protein. The data contain approximately 400,000 distinct CDR3 sequences, approximately 12% of them seen just once; the ten biggest clones take up around 18%. This specimen comes from a study of regulatory T cells in long-lasting Graves disease. Indicated time point: newly diagnosed GD, antithyroid drugs for less than 3 months. TCR sequences were obtained from RNA taken from PBMCs. Regarding the study as a whole: Accuracy may have been reduced by the small sample size.

These records were also assigned to another study, of T cells in Graves' hyperthyroidism and ophthalmopathy. As that study records: Diagnostic assessment was based on clinical symptoms, serum thyroxine and TRAb, thyroid ultrasound and orbital computed tomography.

This receptor was obtained from a woman between 18 and 29 years old with Graves disease. Source: peripheral blood mononuclear cells (PBMCs), taken at new diagnosis, from a patient treated with antithyroid drugs.

CDR3 residues: CASSQAAGTLTDTQYF. CDR3 nucleotide sequence: TGCGCCAGCAGCCAAGCTGCCGGGACTCTCACAGATACGCAGTATTTT. V usage is TRBV4-3 and J usage is TRBJ2-3; D is perhaps TRBD2 (6 bases). V was clipped by 1 base and J by 2 bases, with 13 bases between them. Germline CDR1 and CDR2: LGHNA and YSLEER. The CDR3 runs to 16 residues.